The 10 T cell receptor beta chains below come from one sample, sequenced in a study of shared clonotypes between healthy human individuals. Data came from immunoSEQ multiplex PCR; TCRdb stores just in-frame clones and leaves some out. The table lists millions of clones, 85% to 95% of them singletons. Sequencing was performed on naive CD4+ T cells sorted from blood. The subset here: CD45RA+ positively selected. The receptors derive from a man aged 18 to 30 in good health.

The gene calls are TRBV5-1 and TRBJ2-7; perhaps TRBD2 as D (6 bases). Trimming cost V 6 bases and J 5 bases, with 24 bases left between them. Germline V lookup: CDR1 SGHRS, CDR2 YFSETQ. The CDR3 has 16 residues. CDR3 sequence: CASKRPLTGGSDEQYF. The CDR3 DNA reads TGCGCCAGCAAACGGCCCCTCACTGGAGGGAGTGACGAGCAGTACTTC.

The chain carries TRBV5-1 and TRBJ1-1, with TRBD1 matching over 7 bases. V was pared by 4 bases and J by 0 bases, with 9 bases of the junction left unmatched. CDR3 length equals 16 residues. Germline V gives CDR1 SGHRS, CDR2 YFSETQ. DNA for the CDR3: TGCGCCAGCAGCCCCCGAGGGGGCGGCATGAACACTGAAGCTTTCTTT. Amino acids: CASSPRGGGMNTEAFF.

The chain combines TRBV28 with TRBJ2-1; the D call may be TRBD1 or TRBD2 (5 bases each). The V end lost 3 bases, the J end lost 2 bases, and 17 bases lay between the germline ends. CDR1 is MDHEN, CDR2 SYDVKM, per germline. This CDR3 is 17 amino acids long. The CDR3 DNA reads as TGTGCCAGCAGTTTTCCCCCCGGGACGCCTGCCTACAATGAGCAGTTCTTC. Translated: CASSFPPGTPAYNEQFF.

This clone was recorded once. For the CDR3, the DNA is TGTGCCAGCAGTGCACAGGGGTCCGGGCAGTTCTTC. Translated: CASSAQGSGQFF. This chain uses TRBV6-1 with TRBJ2-1; 7 nucleotides align to TRBD1. CDR3 length equals 12 residues. Trimming at V came to 4 bases and at J to 12 bases, leaving 6 bases not matched to a gene. In germline, CDR1 is MNHNS, CDR2 SASEGT.

The chain's CDR3 is CASSSTGQLGFDGYTF. The CDR3 coding sequence is TGTGCCAGCAGTTCGACAGGGCAACTCGGGTTTGATGGCTACACCTTC. The V and J genes are TRBV28 and TRBJ1-2; 7 nucleotides agree with TRBD1. The length of the CDR3 is 16 residues. CDR1 is MDHEN, CDR2 SYDVKM, per germline. Trimming cost V 4 bases and J 6 bases; bases outside gene matches: 14.

This rearrangement joins TRBV6-5 to TRBJ2-7; D gene ambiguous. The CDR3 runs 13 residues. Germline CDR1 MNHEY, CDR2 SVGAGI. Trimming pared 6 bases from V and 3 bases from J, leaving 12 bases between. The CDR3 reads CASRAPDRYEQYF. The CDR3 bases are TGTGCCAGCAGAGCCCCAGATCGCTACGAGCAGTACTTC.

The V call is TRBV11-3, the J call TRBJ1-2; the match to TRBD1 covers 10 bases. CDR3 length: 16 amino acids. V lost 5 bases and J lost 4; bases outside the gene matches: 10. Germline CDR1 SGHNT, CDR2 YENEEA. CDR3 sequence (DNA): TGTGCCAGCAGCCCGCCCCGACAGGGGGCAGGCTATGGCTACACCTTC. Translating gives CASSPPRQGAGYGYTF.

Only a few counts were recorded for this clone. The rearrangement uses TRBV6-1 and TRBJ2-7; D gene uncertain. The CDR3 sequence is 15 residues long. Germline V gene sequence: CDR1 MNHNS, CDR2 SASEGT. V was shortened by 5 bases and J by 1 base, with 15 bases between the two germline ends. The CDR3 coding sequence is TGTGCCAGCAGTAGAGACCCCGTTGTGTCCTACGAGCAGTACTTC. It specifies CASSRDPVVSYEQYF.

The chain joins TRBV28 to TRBJ1-2; TRBD1 might be the D (5 bases). Trimming left V 5 bases short and J 4 bases short, with 8 bases between. Germline CDR1 is MDHEN and CDR2 is SYDVKM. The CDR3 has 12 residues. In DNA form, the CDR3 reads TGTGCCAGCAGTGGGGCATTCTATGGCTACACCTTC. The encoded protein is CASSGAFYGYTF.

The V call is TRBV9, the J call TRBJ1-6; D not certain. CDR1 is SGDLS and CDR2 is YYNGEE in the germline V gene. CDR3 length: 15 residues. Trimming pared 6 bases from V and 3 bases from J, leaving 13 bases between. CDR3 sequence: CASTDRTGYNSPLHF. Here the CDR3 DNA reads TGTGCCAGCACGGACCGGACGGGCTATAATTCACCCCTCCACTTT.